This TCR beta chain originates from a study of T cell clonality in common variable immunodeficiency. This clone was picked up many times. The read terminates 3 residues before the CDR3 end, so the remaining end is supplied by the germline J gene. The sample holds other DNA sequences that translate to the same CDR3. Libraries were prepared by immunoSEQ multiplex PCR; TCRdb keeps only in-frame clonotypes and omits some of them. The sample offers tens of thousands of clones and no singletons, the top ten holding approximately 6.2%. V was pared by 2 bases and J by 5 bases, with 13 bases between. The CDR3 covers 14 residues. From germline, CDR1 is SGHRS and CDR2 YFSETQ.

The sequence came from a person aged 18 to 70 in good health. The J gene is TRBJ2-5, the V gene TRBV5-1; the D gene could be TRBD1 or TRBD2 (5 bases each). The material sequenced was peripheral blood mononuclear cells. The part of the CDR3 DNA that was read is TGCGCCAGCAGCTTCGGGCAGGGAGCGGAGACC. It specifies CASSFGQGAET. The entire CDR3 sequence reads CASSFGQGAETQYF.